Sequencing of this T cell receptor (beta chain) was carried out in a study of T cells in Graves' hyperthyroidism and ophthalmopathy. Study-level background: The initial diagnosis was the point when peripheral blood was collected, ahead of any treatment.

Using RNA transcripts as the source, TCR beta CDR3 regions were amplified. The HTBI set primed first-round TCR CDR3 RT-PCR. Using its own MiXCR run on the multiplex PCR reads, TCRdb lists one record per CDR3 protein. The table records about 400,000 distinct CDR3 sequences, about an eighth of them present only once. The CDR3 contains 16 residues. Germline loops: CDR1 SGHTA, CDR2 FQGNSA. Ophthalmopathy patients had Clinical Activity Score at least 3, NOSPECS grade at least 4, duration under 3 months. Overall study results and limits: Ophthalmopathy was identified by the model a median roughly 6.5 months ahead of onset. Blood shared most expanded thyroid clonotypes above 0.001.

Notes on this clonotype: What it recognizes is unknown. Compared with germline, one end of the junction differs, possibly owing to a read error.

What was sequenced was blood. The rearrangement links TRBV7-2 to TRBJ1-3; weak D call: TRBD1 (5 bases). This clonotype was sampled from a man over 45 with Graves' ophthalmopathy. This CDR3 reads CAISLVRGISGNTIYF. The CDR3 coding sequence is TGTGCCATCAGCTTGGTCCGGGGGATCTCTGGAAACACCATATATTTT.